A selection of T cell receptor beta chains follows, all from one sample in a study of Graves' ophthalmopathy and Graves' hyperthyroidism. TCRdb passed the multiplex PCR reads through MiXCR, listing each CDR3 protein once. The sample lists roughly 610,000 distinct CDR3 sequences, about a fifth occurring once. Source material: peripheral blood. The receptor source for this set is a woman under 30 with stable Graves' hyperthyroidism. Some clones in this sample may be carry-over from other donors' samples. Both conserved end residues are part of each CDR3. D genes are given only for firm matches. Clone sizes are given selectively: once, few, many, or a class where the clone is expanded.

CDR3 protein: CASTPGVNQPQHF; CDR3 DNA: TGTGCCAGCACCCCAGGGGTCAATCAGCCCCAGCATTTT; clone size: NA; J gene: TRBJ1-5; V gene: TRBV6-2/TRBV6-3; D gene: NA
CDR3 protein: CASSEDGGGTYEQYF; CDR3 DNA: TGTGCCAGCAGTGAAGACGGCGGGGGAACCTACGAGCAGTACTTC; clone size: few; J gene: TRBJ2-7; V gene: TRBV2; D gene: TRBD2
CDR3 protein: CASKTGDSGNTIYF; CDR3 DNA: TGTGCCAGTAAGACAGGGGATTCTGGAAACACCATATATTTT; clone size: many; J gene: TRBJ1-3; V gene: TRBV6-1; D gene: TRBD1
CDR3 protein: CASGGRGVTEAFF; CDR3 DNA: TGTGCCAGCGGGGGACGGGGCGTCACTGAAGCTTTCTTT; clone size: NA; J gene: TRBJ1-1; V gene: TRBV6-4; D gene: NA
CDR3 protein: CASYSASTSTDTQYF; CDR3 DNA: TGTGCCAGCTACTCCGCATCAACTAGCACAGATACGCAGTATTTT; clone size: many; J gene: TRBJ2-3; V gene: TRBV6-4; D gene: NA
CDR3 protein: CASSPSRGLGETQYF; CDR3 DNA: TGTGCCAGCAGCCCCTCCAGGGGGCTGGGAGAGACCCAGTACTTC; clone size: many; J gene: TRBJ2-5; V gene: TRBV9; D gene: TRBD1
CDR3 protein: CASSQTGTGGGEQYF; CDR3 DNA: TGTGCCAGCAGCCAAACCGGGACAGGGGGCGGCGAGCAGTACTTC; clone size: NA; J gene: TRBJ2-7; V gene: TRBV3-1; D gene: TRBD1
CDR3 protein: CASSPTPGPKAFF; CDR3 DNA: TGTGCCAGCAGCCCAACGCCGGGGCCTAAAGCTTTCTTT; clone size: many; J gene: TRBJ1-1; V gene: TRBV7-2; D gene: NA
CDR3 protein: CASSFGEINYGYTF; CDR3 DNA: TGTGCCAGCAGCTTTGGGGAAATTAACTATGGCTACACCTTC; clone size: many; J gene: TRBJ1-2; V gene: TRBV5-6; D gene: NA
CDR3 protein: CASSLGGASSSYEQYF; CDR3 DNA: TGCGCCAGCAGCTTGGGAGGTGCCTCCTCCTCCTACGAGCAGTACTTC; clone size: many; J gene: TRBJ2-7; V gene: TRBV5-1; D gene: NA
CDR3 protein: CSAEDGVRYEQYF; CDR3 DNA: TGCAGTGCGGAAGACGGGGTTCGGTACGAGCAGTACTTC; clone size: once; J gene: TRBJ2-7; V gene: TRBV20-1; D gene: NA
CDR3 protein: CASSFFGGNYGYTF; CDR3 DNA: TGTGCCAGCAGTTTCTTTGGGGGTAACTATGGCTACACCTTC; clone size: many; J gene: TRBJ1-2; V gene: TRBV28; D gene: NA
CDR3 protein: CASSIGLDHGPGYGYTF; CDR3 DNA: TGTGCCAGTAGTATAGGCCTTGATCATGGACCAGGCTATGGCTACACCTTC; clone size: many; J gene: TRBJ1-2; V gene: TRBV19; D gene: NA
CDR3 protein: CASSLYGTSSVNTEAFF; CDR3 DNA: TGTGCCAGCAGTTTATACGGGACGTCCTCGGTGAACACTGAAGCTTTCTTT; clone size: NA; J gene: TRBJ1-1; V gene: TRBV27; D gene: NA
CDR3 protein: CASSYSSVRLGNTIYF; CDR3 DNA: TGTGCCAGCAGTTACTCTTCGGTCAGGCTCGGAAACACCATATATTTT; clone size: many; J gene: TRBJ1-3; V gene: TRBV6-5; D gene: NA
CDR3 protein: CASSLGRAPNYGYTF; CDR3 DNA: TGTGCCAGCAGTTTGGGTAGGGCCCCAAACTATGGCTACACCTTC; clone size: many; J gene: TRBJ1-2; V gene: TRBV12-3/TRBV12-4; D gene: NA
CDR3 protein: CASSLSAGANVLTF; CDR3 DNA: TGTGCCAGCAGTTTATCCGCTGGGGCCAACGTCCTGACTTTC; clone size: many; J gene: TRBJ2-6; V gene: TRBV28; D gene: NA
CDR3 protein: CASSQDAGEQYF; CDR3 DNA: TGTGCCAGCAGCCAAGATGCGGGAGAGCAGTACTTC; clone size: many; J gene: TRBJ2-7; V gene: TRBV3-1; D gene: NA
CDR3 protein: CASSRTGMGYGYTF; CDR3 DNA: TGTGCCAGCAGTCGGACAGGGATGGGCTATGGCTACACCTTC; clone size: NA; J gene: TRBJ1-2; V gene: TRBV12-3/TRBV12-4; D gene: TRBD1
CDR3 protein: CASSYRDRGHSPLHF; CDR3 DNA: TGTGCCAGCAGTTACCGGGACAGGGGCCATTCACCCCTCCACTTT; clone size: many; J gene: TRBJ1-6; V gene: TRBV27; D gene: TRBD1
CDR3 protein: CATSDTGTASSYGQYF; CDR3 DNA: TGTGCCACCAGTGATACCGGGACAGCTAGCTCCTACGGGCAGTACTTC; clone size: NA; J gene: TRBJ2-7; V gene: TRBV24-1; D gene: TRBD1
CDR3 protein: CASSLVGLNTEAFF; CDR3 DNA: TGTGCCAGCAGCTTAGTGGGTCTGAACACTGAAGCTTTCTTT; clone size: many; J gene: TRBJ1-1; V gene: TRBV11-2; D gene: NA
CDR3 protein: CASSARVGPFLNTEAFF; CDR3 DNA: TGTGCCAGCAGTGCCAGAGTTGGACCCTTTTTGAACACTGAAGCTTTCTTT; clone size: NA; J gene: TRBJ1-1; V gene: TRBV25-1; D gene: NA
CDR3 protein: CSARGDSGGAEETQYF; CDR3 DNA: TGCAGTGCTAGGGGAGATAGCGGGGGGGCGGAGGAGACCCAGTACTTC; clone size: few; J gene: TRBJ2-5; V gene: TRBV20-1; D gene: TRBD2
CDR3 protein: CASSHRDTAGVFF; CDR3 DNA: TGTGCCAGCAGTCACCGGGACACTGCCGGGGTTTTCTTT; clone size: many; J gene: TRBJ1-1; V gene: TRBV6-2/TRBV6-3; D gene: NA
CDR3 protein: CASSPAWRGGETQYF; CDR3 DNA: TGTGCCAGCAGCCCCGCTTGGCGGGGGGGGGAGACCCAGTACTTC; clone size: few; J gene: TRBJ2-5; V gene: TRBV12-3/TRBV12-4; D gene: TRBD2
CDR3 protein: CASSKTGPGYTF; CDR3 DNA: TGTGCCAGCAGCAAAACAGGGCCCGGCTACACCTTC; clone size: many; J gene: TRBJ1-2; V gene: TRBV6-1; D gene: NA
CDR3 protein: CSVKREYSYEQYF; CDR3 DNA: TGCAGCGTAAAGCGGGAGTACTCCTACGAGCAGTACTTC; clone size: many; J gene: TRBJ2-7; V gene: TRBV29-1; D gene: TRBD2
CDR3 protein: CASSLAVEYRDTGDYGYTF; CDR3 DNA: TGCGCCAGCAGCTTGGCGGTTGAGTACCGGGACACGGGTGACTATGGCTACACCTTC; clone size: many; J gene: TRBJ1-2; V gene: TRBV5-1; D gene: NA
CDR3 protein: CASSLGAQSNYGYTF; CDR3 DNA: TGTGCCAGCAGTTTAGGCGCACAGTCTAACTATGGCTACACCTTC; clone size: many; J gene: TRBJ1-2; V gene: TRBV12-3/TRBV12-4; D gene: NA
CDR3 protein: CSARVSGQYGYTF; CDR3 DNA: TGCAGTGCTAGAGTCTCGGGGCAGTATGGCTACACCTTC; clone size: NA; J gene: TRBJ1-2; V gene: TRBV20-1; D gene: NA
CDR3 protein: CASSPGATDQETQYF; CDR3 DNA: TGTGCCAGCAGCCCGGGGGCGACAGACCAAGAGACCCAGTACTTC; clone size: NA; J gene: TRBJ2-5; V gene: TRBV7-8; D gene: NA
CDR3 protein: CSATPGTSSYNEQFF; CDR3 DNA: TGCAGTGCTACCCCCGGGACTAGCTCCTACAATGAGCAGTTCTTC; clone size: NA; J gene: TRBJ2-1; V gene: TRBV20-1; D gene: TRBD2
CDR3 protein: CASSLDGNEQYF; CDR3 DNA: TGTGCCAGCAGCTTGGACGGGAACGAGCAGTACTTC; clone size: many; J gene: TRBJ2-7; V gene: TRBV5-4; D gene: NA
CDR3 protein: CASSSTTANYGYTF; CDR3 DNA: TGTGCCAGCAGCTCGACGACAGCTAACTATGGCTACACCTTC; clone size: many; J gene: TRBJ1-2; V gene: TRBV7-9; D gene: NA
CDR3 protein: CASSPQTSPTYEQYF; CDR3 DNA: TGTGCCAGCAGTCCGCAGACTAGCCCTACCTACGAGCAGTACTTC; clone size: many; J gene: TRBJ2-7; V gene: TRBV6-2/TRBV6-3; D gene: TRBD2
CDR3 protein: CSASPIAGGPSKGIQHF; CDR3 DNA: TGCAGTGCTAGTCCTATAGCGGGAGGGCCCTCAAAGGGCATTCAGCACTTC; clone size: many; J gene: TRBJ2-4; V gene: TRBV20-1; D gene: TRBD2
CDR3 protein: CATSLWETQYF; CDR3 DNA: TGTGCCACCTCTCTCTGGGAGACCCAGTACTTC; clone size: many; J gene: TRBJ2-5; V gene: TRBV2; D gene: NA
CDR3 protein: CASSHLRGQITEAFF; CDR3 DNA: TGTGCCAGCAGCCATTTAAGGGGGCAAATCACTGAAGCTTTCTTT; clone size: many; J gene: TRBJ1-1; V gene: TRBV3-1; D gene: TRBD1
CDR3 protein: CSARVDRENTEAFF; CDR3 DNA: TGCAGTGCTAGAGTGGACAGGGAGAACACTGAAGCTTTCTTT; clone size: few; J gene: TRBJ1-1; V gene: TRBV20-1; D gene: TRBD1
CDR3 protein: CASSLPGQGASGTEAFF; CDR3 DNA: TGTGCCAGCAGTCTACCGGGACAGGGGGCTTCGGGGACTGAAGCTTTCTTT; clone size: once; J gene: TRBJ1-1; V gene: TRBV6-5; D gene: TRBD1
CDR3 protein: CASSLVGGRNTEAFF; CDR3 DNA: TGTGCCAGCAGTTTAGTCGGGGGGAGGAACACTGAAGCTTTCTTT; clone size: many; J gene: TRBJ1-1; V gene: TRBV12-3/TRBV12-4; D gene: NA
CDR3 protein: CSARPILGPNTEAFF; CDR3 DNA: TGCAGTGCTAGACCGATCTTAGGACCAAACACTGAAGCTTTCTTT; clone size: NA; J gene: TRBJ1-1; V gene: TRBV20-1; D gene: NA
CDR3 protein: CASSSRHDPRVEQYF; CDR3 DNA: TGTGCCAGCAGTTCGAGACATGACCCGCGGGTAGAGCAGTACTTC; clone size: many; J gene: TRBJ2-4; V gene: TRBV6-2/TRBV6-3; D gene: NA
CDR3 protein: CASSDGRELPQHF; CDR3 DNA: TGTGCCAGCAGTGACGGAAGGGAGTTGCCCCAGCATTTT; clone size: many; J gene: TRBJ1-5; V gene: TRBV2; D gene: NA
CDR3 protein: CASSPQPFTETQYF; CDR3 DNA: TGTGCCAGCTCACCTCAGCCATTCACAGAGACCCAGTACTTC; clone size: NA; J gene: TRBJ2-5; V gene: TRBV18; D gene: NA
CDR3 protein: CATSRDRGTGDGYTF; CDR3 DNA: TGTGCCACCAGCAGAGATCGTGGGACAGGGGATGGCTACACCTTC; clone size: NA; J gene: TRBJ1-2; V gene: TRBV15; D gene: TRBD1